The next 8 T cell receptor beta chains were all read from a single sample in a study of T-cell reconstitution after alpha-beta-depleted transplantation in children. Library preparation (for TCRbeta) was performed with unique molecular identifiers. MiXCR was run by TCRdb on the PCR reads, yielding one entry per CDR3 protein. The table lists hundreds of thousands of distinct CDR3 sequences, about 15% of them singletons. Sequences were derived from PBMCs from the stem cell graft donor, sampled from the stem cell graft. The receptors were gathered from a human donor who donated a stem cell graft to a child with acute myeloid leukemia.

Ten or more counts support this clonotype. This chain links TRBV12-3 or TRBV12-4 with TRBJ1-6; D not certain. The CDR3 is 12 residues long. The V gene lost 7 bases and the J gene lost 7 bases, with 8 bases spanning the gap. CDR3 DNA sequence: TGTGCCAGCACCTTGCGGAATTCACCCCTCCACTTT. Protein sequence: CASTLRNSPLHF.

This clonotype has a count of ten or more. The chain links TRBV5-6 to TRBJ1-1; D possibly corresponds to TRBD1 (6 bases). The germline V and J ends were trimmed by 4 bases and 5 bases, with 12 bases remaining between them. CDR1 and CDR2 from the germline V gene are SGHDT and YYEEEE. This CDR3 region has 13 residues. CDR3 bases: TGTGCCAGCAGCCCCGGACAGTGGACTGAAGCTTTCTTT. Amino acids: CASSPGQWTEAFF.

The rearrangement uses TRBV18 and TRBJ2-1; 7 bases fit TRBD1. This CDR3 is 16 amino acids long. Germline CDR1 KGHSH, CDR2 LQKENI. Trimming took 5 bases from V and 5 from J; bases not matched to a gene: 12. CDR3 residues: CASSTPQGTGHNEQFF. The CDR3 bases are TGTGCCAGCTCAACCCCACAGGGGACGGGACACAATGAGCAGTTCTTC.

A note on this clonotype: A much more abundant neighbour one base away suggests this may be a read error. The chain carries TRBV29-1 and TRBJ1-1; D is ambiguous. Per germline, CDR1 SQVTM and CDR2 ANQGSEA. The V and J ends lost 5 bases and 5 bases respectively, with 6 bases between them. This CDR3 has 10 residues. DNA of the CDR3: TGCAGCGTTAGGATGACTGAAGCTTTCTTT. Encoded protein: CSVRMTEAFF.

V and J are TRBV5-6 and TRBJ2-5; 7 bases agree with TRBD1. V was clipped by 2 bases and J by 5 bases; unmatched bases: 12. The CDR3 contains 16 residues. Germline-derived CDR1 and CDR2 are SGHDT and YYEEEE. In nucleotides, the CDR3 is TGTGCCAGCAGCTTAGACCAGACAGGGTTAGTCGAGACCCAGTACTTC. Translating gives CASSLDQTGLVETQYF.

The V and J genes are TRBV12-3 or TRBV12-4 and TRBJ1-5, with D tentatively TRBD1 (5 bases). V lost 4 bases and J lost 5, with 12 bases in between. This CDR3 spans 14 amino acids. The CDR3 is CASSWGVGDQPQHF. CDR3 bases: TGTGCCAGCAGTTGGGGCGTAGGTGATCAGCCCCAGCATTTT.

This clonotype was detected only a few times. CDR3 sequence: CASSVRRAGNTGELFF. The CDR3, as DNA: TGTGCCAGCAGCGTAAGAAGGGCGGGGAACACCGGGGAGCTGTTTTTT. This rearrangement joins TRBV9 to TRBJ2-2; a possible D gene is TRBD2 (5 bases). Germline values: CDR1 SGDLS, CDR2 YYNGEE. V was cut by 1 base and J by 1 base, with 11 bases left in between. This CDR3 contains 16 residues.

This clonotype was seen many times. This chain joins TRBV20-1 and TRBJ2-1, with a weak D call TRBD1 (6 bases). The CDR3 runs to 16 residues. Looked up from germline, CDR1 is DFQATT and CDR2 is SNEGSKA (reference sequence). Trimming took off 0 bases at V and 4 bases at J, with 16 bases between the two ends. In nucleotides, the CDR3 is TGCAGTGCTAGAGATCCAAGGGGGTCAAAATACAATGAGCAGTTCTTC. Protein product: CSARDPRGSKYNEQFF.